The 23 T cell receptor beta chains given below trace back to one sample, sequenced in a study of beta chain features in type 1 diabetes. These receptors have no known antigen. Expressed TCRB transcripts were sequenced, since all the RNA that had been isolated was reverse transcribed. Sequenced by immunoSEQ multiplex PCR; TCRdb stores in-frame clones only, minus some. The sample yields over 650,000 clones, around 15% seen once. Study-wide points: The study found moderately but significantly shorter TCRB CDR3s in all four CD4+ subsets of Type 1 diabetes patients.

The sequencing sample was made of naive CD4+ T cells from blood. These receptors were taken from a man between 18 and 29 years old with type 1 diabetes.

The gene calls are TRBV18 and TRBJ1-5; no firm D call. The CDR3 consists of 17 residues. The germline gives CDR1 KGHSH, CDR2 LQKENI. The V gene lost 3 bases and the J gene lost 6 bases, with 21 bases spanning the gap. The CDR3 sequence is CASSPSDGREPAQPQHF. In DNA form, the CDR3 reads TGTGCCAGCTCACCTTCGGACGGAAGGGAGCCGGCTCAGCCCCAGCATTTT.

This clone was picked up a small number of times. V is TRBV5-4 and J is TRBJ1-5; 8 nucleotides match TRBD1. The V gene end was trimmed by 4 bases and the J gene end by 7 bases; junction bases not matched to a gene: 10. This CDR3 contains 15 residues. Germline V lookup: CDR1 SGHNT, CDR2 YYREEE (reference sequence). CDR3 in DNA: TGTGCCAGCAGCATAGGGACAGGTGTTGGACAGCCCCAGCATTTT. Its protein is CASSIGTGVGQPQHF.

The chain is built from TRBV7-3 and TRBJ1-2, with 12 bases matching TRBD1. The CDR3 is 17 residues long. Looked up from germline, CDR1 is SGHTA and CDR2 is FQGTGA. Losses at the gene ends were 5 bases for V and 4 bases for J; bases not matched to a gene: 11. CDR3 sequence: CASSLPPGQGAGYGYTF. The CDR3 DNA reads as TGTGCCAGCAGCCTACCACCGGGACAGGGGGCTGGCTATGGCTACACCTTC.

The chain carries TRBV27 and TRBJ2-3; D not certain. The CDR3 is 13 residues long. Germline-derived CDR1 and CDR2 are MNHEY and SMNVEV (reference sequence). V shed 3 bases and J shed 2 bases, with 6 bases lying between them. The CDR3 loop reads CASSFGHTDTQYF. CDR3 nucleotide sequence: TGTGCCAGCAGTTTCGGGCACACAGATACGCAGTATTTT.

The chain employs TRBV4-3 and TRBJ2-2; tentative D call: TRBD2 (5 bases). V lost 1 base and J 2 bases, leaving 11 bases between the germline ends. The germline gives CDR1 LGHNA, CDR2 YSLEER. The CDR3 runs 16 residues. CDR3 protein: CASSQGREYNTGELFF. The CDR3 DNA follows: TGCGCCAGCAGCCAAGGTCGGGAATATAACACCGGGGAGCTGTTTTTT.

This sequence joins TRBV30 and TRBJ1-1; perhaps TRBD1 as D (5 bases). The CDR3 is 10 amino acids. Germline V gene data show CDR1 as GTSNPN and CDR2 as SVGIG (reference sequence). Trimming stripped 4 bases from V and 9 bases from J, with 9 bases between. CDR3 in DNA: TGTGCCTGGATCTGGACACAAGCTTTCTTT. Its protein product is CAWIWTQAFF.

This clone has only a few counts. J is TRBJ2-5 and V is TRBV27; 7 positions agree with TRBD2. The CDR3 sequence is 14 residues long. CDR1 is MNHEY, CDR2 SMNVEV, per germline (reference sequence). After removal of 2 bases from V and 5 bases from J, the junction contained 5 bases not matched to a gene. CDR3 sequence reads: CASSLATSRETQYF. As DNA, the CDR3 is TGTGCCAGCAGTTTAGCGACTAGCCGGGAGACCCAGTACTTC.

This clone was found a few times. The chain carries TRBV14 and TRBJ2-1, with 7 bases identical to TRBD2. CDR1 is SGHDN and CDR2 is FVKESK in the germline V gene. CDR3 size: 13 residues. The ends lost 1 base at V and 11 bases at J; junction bases unmatched: 5. CDR3 in amino acids: CASSQAATSQQFF. For the CDR3, the DNA is TGTGCCAGCAGCCAAGCGGCGACTAGCCAGCAGTTCTTC.

This chain joins TRBV5-6 and TRBJ1-2; D not certain. V shed 1 base and J shed 10 bases, with 14 bases lying between them. The CDR3 runs to 13 residues. The germline V gene has CDR1 SGHDT and CDR2 YYEEEE. The CDR3 nucleotides are TGTGCCAGCAGCTTGTATACAATTCCAATCTACACCTTC. It yields the protein CASSLYTIPIYTF.

This chain uses TRBV5-1 with TRBJ2-1, with 7 bases matching TRBD1. This CDR3 comprises 13 residues. CDR1 is SGHRS, CDR2 YFSETQ, per germline. V gave up 7 bases and J gave up 5 bases; unmatched junction bases: 6. CDR3 DNA: TGCGCCAGCCGACAGGGTATCAACAATGAGCAGTTCTTC. Residues: CASRQGINNEQFF. The full variable domain, rest sourced from reference TRBV5-1 and TRBJ2-1, is KAGVTQTPRYLIKTRGQQVTLSCSPISGHRSVSWYQQTPGQGLQFLFEYFSETQRNKGNFPGRFSGRQFSNSRSEMNVSTLELGDSALYLCASRQGINNEQFFGPGTRLTVL.

This clone was counted between two and nine times. Written as DNA, the CDR3 is TGTGCCAGCTCACCTGGCGGGGGCCCGTCAGATACGCAGTATTTT. Its translation: CASSPGGGPSDTQYF. The chain joins TRBV18 to TRBJ2-3, with a weak D call TRBD2 (7 bases). The CDR3 is 15 amino acids. The V end was cut by 3 bases, the J end by 4 bases, with 14 bases between. Per germline, CDR1 KGHSH and CDR2 LQKENI.

This clone was recorded a few times. The chain employs TRBV15 and TRBJ2-3; the match to TRBD1 covers 9 bases. Germline CDR1 and CDR2: LNHNV and YYDKDF (reference sequence). The junction had 7 bases not matched to a gene; V was cut back by 8 bases and J by 4 bases. The CDR3 runs to 14 residues. CDR3 region: CATRRDRASDTQYF. In DNA form, the CDR3 reads TGTGCCACCCGCCGGGACAGGGCGTCAGATACGCAGTATTTT. The variable domain in full, completed from reference TRBV15 and TRBJ2-3, reads DAMVIQNPRYQVTQFGKPVTLSCSQTLNHNVMYWYQQKSSQAPKLLFHYYDKDFNNEADTPDNFQSRRPNTSFCFLDIRSPGLGDTAMYLCATRRDRASDTQYFGPGTRLTVL.

This chain connects TRBV10-2 to TRBJ2-5, with 7 bases aligning to TRBD2. This CDR3 has 14 amino acids. Germline assignment: CDR1 WSHSY and CDR2 SAAADI. The J segment lost 4 bases and the V segment lost 9 bases, leaving 11 bases of the junction unmatched. This CDR3 is CASRDGGGGETQYF. The CDR3 DNA reads TGCGCCAGTCGGGATGGGGGGGGAGGAGAGACCCAGTACTTC.

This clone turned up a few times. This rearrangement joins TRBV9 to TRBJ2-1, with D perhaps TRBD1 or TRBD2 (7 bases each). Trimming left V 3 bases short and J 0 bases short, with 16 bases between. Germline V gene sequence: CDR1 SGDLS, CDR2 YYNGEE. CDR3 length: 17 amino acids. The CDR3 here is CASSAPQGRGSYNEQFF. DNA of the CDR3: TGTGCCAGCAGCGCGCCACAGGGGAGGGGCTCCTACAATGAGCAGTTCTTC.

This clone was seen a few times. The chain has TRBV7-8 and TRBJ1-2; unclear D gene. Germline CDR1 is SGHVS and CDR2 is FQNEAQ. The CDR3 length is 13 residues. With 5 bases removed from V and 8 bases from J, the gap between germline ends came to 15 bases. The CDR3 nucleotides read TGTGCCAGCAGCATCAATCAGTTTGGAGGCTACACCTTC. It is translated as CASSINQFGGYTF.

The sample holds a few counts of this clone. The V gene is TRBV2, the J gene TRBJ2-7; 7 bases are a match to TRBD1. This CDR3 has 12 residues. V was pared by 6 bases and J by 4 bases, with 3 bases of the junction left unmatched. Per the germline V gene, CDR1 is SNHLY and CDR2 is FYNNEI. CDR3 in amino acids: CASRSRGYEQYF. The CDR3 nucleotides are TGTGCCAGCAGGAGCAGGGGGTACGAGCAGTACTTC.

The table lists this clone with a few counts. In the same sample, other DNA sequences code for this CDR3. This chain connects TRBV6-5 to TRBJ2-7; TRBD2 might be the D (6 bases). V lost 0 bases, J lost 0 bases, and 6 bases lay in between. Germline V CDR1 and CDR2: MNHEY, SVGAGI. CDR3 length: 14 amino acids. The CDR3 loop reads CASSYSGGSYEQYF. CDR3 bases: TGTGCCAGCAGTTACTCGGGGGGCTCCTACGAGCAGTACTTC.

This clone appeared a few times. This chain connects TRBV10-3 to TRBJ2-2, with 8 bases that match TRBD2. V lost 7 bases to trimming and J lost 4 bases; unmatched junction nucleotides: 5. The CDR3 covers 14 residues. The germline gives CDR1 ENHRY, CDR2 SYGVKD. For the CDR3, the DNA is TGTGCCATCACCGCGCGGGGGGCCACCGGGGAGCTGTTTTTT. Translation gives CAITARGATGELFF.

CDR3 amino acids: CASTTGERGGLQETQYF. CDR3 in DNA: TGTGCCAGCACCACCGGGGAGCGGGGGGGCCTACAAGAGACCCAGTACTTC. The V gene is TRBV11-2, the J gene TRBJ2-5, with 10 bases matching TRBD2. The CDR3 is made up of 17 amino acids. Germline loops: CDR1 SGHAT, CDR2 FQNNGV. After removal of 7 bases from V and 2 bases from J, the junction contained 13 bases not matched to a gene.

The table lists this clone with a few counts. The V call is TRBV9, the J call TRBJ2-7; perhaps D is TRBD1 or TRBD2 (6 bases each). The CDR3 extends over 16 amino acids. Trimming stripped 3 bases from V and 7 bases from J, with 23 bases between. CDR1 SGDLS and CDR2 YYNGEE come from the germline V gene. The chain's CDR3 is CASSGAPGPGAQEQYF. DNA of the CDR3: TGTGCCAGCAGCGGCGCCCCCGGGCCGGGGGCCCAAGAGCAGTACTTC.

This sequence joins TRBV9 and TRBJ2-7; TRBD1 is a possible D gene (5 bases). The length of the CDR3 is 15 residues. Germline CDR1 reads SGDLS; CDR2 reads YYNGEE. V lost 3 bases and J 4 bases, leaving 17 bases between the germline ends. CDR3 DNA: TGTGCCAGCAGCGCCGCCCCCGGCGGACAATACGAGCAGTACTTC. Amino acids: CASSAAPGGQYEQYF.

The table lists this clone with a count of one. This chain links TRBV7-9 with TRBJ2-7, with TRBD2 identical over 11 bases. Per the germline V gene, CDR1 is SEHNR and CDR2 is FQNEAQ (reference sequence). The CDR3 contains 16 residues. J gave up 7 bases and V 5 bases, and 13 bases lay outside the gene matches. The CDR3 DNA is TGTGCCAGCAGCGAGGGGTTAGCGGGAGGGCCGGGAGAGCAGTACTTC. Its protein is CASSEGLAGGPGEQYF.

This sequence joins TRBV25-1 and TRBJ1-6; a possible D gene is TRBD1 (5 bases). V was clipped by 6 bases and J by 9 bases, with 18 bases between them. This CDR3 comprises 15 residues. Per the germline V gene, CDR1 is MGHDK and CDR2 is SYGVNS. The CDR3 protein is CASRVGGTAGSPLHF. Here the CDR3 DNA reads TGTGCCAGCAGGGTAGGAGGGACGGCGGGTTCACCCCTCCACTTT. The variable domain in full, with the rest retrieved from reference TRBV25-1 and TRBJ1-6, is EADIYQTPRYLVIGTGKKITLECSQTMGHDKMYWYQQDPGMELHLIHYSYGVNSTEKGDLSSESTVSRIRTEHFPLTLESARPSHTSQYLCASRVGGTAGSPLHFGNGTRLTVT.